This is a list of T cell receptor beta chains from one sample in a study of patients and donors after allogeneic stem cell transplantation. TCRdb reprocessed the RT-PCR reads via MiXCR and lists one record per CDR3 protein. The table has more than 9,000 distinct CDR3 sequences, approximately 22% seen once. The sequenced sample was blood, either unsorted or a sorted T cell fraction (not recorded which). The receptors come from a human donor who was either an allogeneic HSCT recipient or a stem cell or donor lymphocyte infusion donor (not recorded which). It is not recorded whose cells these are; they may come from a transplant donor. CDR3s include the opening cysteine and the closing phenylalanine or tryptophan. The D gene is left open where the match is weak. Size is omitted from some rows. Given values are once, few, many or a class for expanded clones.

J | V | D | size | CDR3 | DNA
TRBJ2-7 | TRBV5-4 | . | few | CASSLPGQMTYEQYF | TGTGCCAGCAGCCTCCCGGGACAAATGACCTACGAGCAGTACTTC
TRBJ2-3 | TRBV3-1 | . | . | CASSRPQADTQYF | TGTGCCAGCAGCCGACCCCAGGCAGATACGCAGTATTTT
TRBJ2-2 | TRBV5-1 | . | few | CASSLELHTGELFF | TGCGCCAGCAGCTTGGAACTACACACCGGGGAGCTGTTTTTT
TRBJ2-3 | TRBV4-2 | TRBD2 | few | CASKSGLAGMDTQYF | TGTGCCAGCAAGAGCGGACTAGCGGGGATGGATACGCAGTATTTT
TRBJ1-6 | TRBV20-1 | . | . | CSARDREENSPLHF | TGCAGTGCTAGAGATAGAGAGGAGAATTCACCCCTCCACTTT
TRBJ2-5 | TRBV28 | . | . | CASSFSGQETQYF | TGTGCCAGCAGTTTCTCGGGGCAAGAGACCCAGTACTTC
TRBJ2-7 | TRBV5-1 | . | . | CASSQPEGTYEQYF | TGCGCCAGCAGCCAACCGGAGGGCACCTACGAGCAGTACTTC
TRBJ1-6 | TRBV27 | . | few | CASRRGSTDSPLHF | TGTGCCAGCAGGAGGGGGAGTACGGATTCACCCCTCCACTTT
TRBJ2-3 | TRBV19 | . | . | CASSTGGSGTTDTQYF | TGTGCCAGTAGTACAGGGGGGTCGGGAACCACAGATACGCAGTATTTT
TRBJ2-1 | TRBV6-1 | TRBD1 | many | CASSEIRGPGEQFF | TGTGCCAGCAGTGAGATCAGGGGGCCGGGGGAGCAGTTCTTC
TRBJ1-6 | TRBV3-1 | . | . | CASSQGRNSPLHF | TGTGCCAGCAGCCAGGGTCGTAATTCACCCCTCCACTTT
TRBJ1-1 | TRBV4-2 | TRBD1 | few | CASSQTGTGGTEAFF | TGTGCCAGCAGCCAAACCGGGACAGGGGGGACTGAAGCTTTCTTT
TRBJ2-3 | TRBV5-1 | TRBD1 | many | CASSSRTGGSTDTQYF | TGCGCCAGCAGCTCAAGGACAGGGGGGAGCACAGATACGCAGTATTTT
TRBJ2-3 | TRBV9 | TRBD1 | . | CASSVVGGAEDTQYF | TGTGCCAGCAGCGTAGTAGGGGGCGCTGAAGATACGCAGTATTTT
TRBJ1-5 | TRBV12-3/TRBV12-4 | . | few | CASSLESNQPQHF | TGTGCCAGCAGTTTGGAAAGCAATCAGCCCCAGCATTTT
TRBJ1-2 | TRBV27 | TRBD1 | once | CASSWGQGDYGYTF | TGTGCCAGCAGTTGGGGACAGGGGGACTATGGCTACACCTTC
TRBJ2-2 | TRBV5-1 | . | many | CASSLGPGASNTGELFF | TGCGCCAGCAGCTTGGGTCCGGGGGCCTCGAACACCGGGGAGCTGTTTTTT
TRBJ2-7 | TRBV6-1 | . | . | CASSEGHLYEQYF | TGTGCCAGCAGTGAAGGGCACCTCTACGAGCAGTACTTC
TRBJ1-1 | TRBV9 | TRBD1 | . | CASSVGQGESEAFF | TGTGCCAGCAGCGTCGGACAGGGGGAGAGTGAAGCTTTCTTT
TRBJ2-3 | TRBV7-9 | . | . | CASSLGATDTQYF | TGTGCCAGCAGCTTGGGCGCGACAGATACGCAGTATTTT
TRBJ1-1 | TRBV4-2 | . | few | CASSQDQEKGPNTEAFF | TGTGCCAGCAGCCAAGATCAGGAAAAGGGCCCGAACACTGAAGCTTTCTTT
TRBJ1-5 | TRBV2 | . | once | CASSEYLQGSQPQHF | TGTGCCAGCAGTGAATATTTACAGGGTAGCCAGCCCCAGCATTTT
TRBJ2-7 | TRBV3-1 | . | few | CASARQGTTSYEQYF | TGTGCCAGCGCGAGGCAGGGGACGACCTCCTACGAGCAGTACTTC
TRBJ1-2 | TRBV27 | . | . | CASSLEGSYGYTF | TGTGCCAGCAGTTTAGAAGGGAGCTATGGCTACACCTTC
TRBJ2-2 | TRBV4-3 | . | . | CASSPGRNVRGELFF | TGCGCCAGCAGCCCCGGACGTAACGTTCGCGGGGAGCTGTTTTTT
TRBJ1-5 | TRBV12-3/TRBV12-4 | . | many | CASSGQYQPQHF | TGTGCCAGCAGTGGGCAGTATCAGCCCCAGCATTTT
TRBJ1-2 | TRBV6-5 | TRBD1 | . | CASSSVRRDRGHGYTF | TGTGCCAGCAGTTCCGTCAGGAGGGACAGGGGGCATGGCTACACCTTC
TRBJ1-2 | TRBV6-6 | . | few | CASSYSIGGTNYGYTF | TGTGCCAGCAGTTACTCGATTGGGGGGACGAACTATGGCTACACCTTC
TRBJ1-1 | TRBV5-1 | TRBD1 | few | CASSQPGQPNTEAFF | TGCGCCAGCAGCCAACCGGGACAGCCTAACACTGAAGCTTTCTTT
TRBJ2-5 | TRBV19 | . | many | CASSIGLAGETQYF | TGTGCCAGTAGTATAGGACTCGCTGGGGAGACCCAGTACTTC
TRBJ2-5 | TRBV18 | . | . | CASSPLPQETQYF | TGTGCCAGCTCACCACTACCCCAAGAGACCCAGTACTTC
TRBJ1-5 | TRBV5-6 | TRBD1 | many | CASSVDRGFSQPQHF | TGTGCCAGCAGCGTGGACAGGGGTTTTAGTCAGCCCCAGCATTTT
TRBJ2-1 | TRBV18 | . | few | CASSPPAGSTYNEQFF | TGTGCCAGCTCACCACCGGCGGGGTCAACCTACAATGAGCAGTTCTTC
TRBJ2-6 | TRBV7-2 | . | . | CASSLFSTQSGLSGANVLTF | TGTGCCAGCAGCTTATTTTCAACACAAAGTGGTCTCTCTGGGGCCAACGTCCTGACTTTC
TRBJ2-3 | TRBV7-2 | . | . | CASSPRVPSTDTQYF | TGTGCCAGCAGCCCAAGAGTCCCTAGCACAGATACGCAGTATTTT
TRBJ2-7 | TRBV10-1 | . | medium-sized | CASSPFVEPQPYEQYF | TGCGCCAGCAGCCCCTTCGTTGAGCCCCAACCCTACGAGCAGTACTTC
TRBJ1-1 | TRBV20-1 | TRBD1 | many | CSARGDREALNTEAFF | TGCAGTGCTAGAGGAGACAGGGAGGCCCTGAACACTGAAGCTTTCTTT
TRBJ1-2 | TRBV27 | . | . | CASSPKTASYGYTF | TGTGCCAGCAGCCCCAAGACTGCCTCCTATGGCTACACCTTC
TRBJ1-6 | TRBV25-1 | TRBD1 | . | CASSRTGDSPLHF | TGTGCCAGCAGCAGGACAGGGGATTCACCCCTCCACTTT
TRBJ2-3 | TRBV7-3 | TRBD2 | . | CASSPTSGGADTQYF | TGTGCCAGCAGCCCTACTAGCGGGGGGGCAGATACGCAGTATTTT
TRBJ1-1 | TRBV6-1 | TRBD1 | many | CASKITGGTEAFF | TGTGCCAGCAAAATAACAGGGGGGACTGAAGCTTTCTTT
TRBJ2-1 | TRBV12-3/TRBV12-4 | . | . | CASSLGGHNEQFF | TGTGCCAGCAGTTTGGGCGGTCACAATGAGCAGTTCTTC
TRBJ2-5 | TRBV11-1 | TRBD2 | . | CASSLKTSFGTQYF | TGTGCCAGCAGCTTGAAGACTAGCTTCGGGACCCAGTACTTC
TRBJ1-2 | TRBV27 | . | many | CASMGINYGYTF | TGTGCCAGCATGGGGATTAACTATGGCTACACCTTC
TRBJ2-5 | TRBV6-5 | TRBD2 | few | CASRVGLAGVETQYF | TGTGCCAGCAGGGTGGGACTAGCGGGGGTGGAGACCCAGTACTTC
TRBJ1-5 | TRBV24-1 | . | many | CATSDLGQPQHF | TGTGCCACCAGTGATTTGGGCCAGCCCCAGCATTTT
TRBJ2-2 | TRBV9 | TRBD1 | . | CASSKGTANTGELFF | TGTGCCAGCAGCAAAGGGACAGCTAACACCGGGGAGCTGTTTTTT
TRBJ2-2 | TRBV19 | TRBD1 | . | CASRNRGSRDTGELFF | TGTGCCAGTAGGAACAGGGGATCCAGGGACACCGGGGAGCTGTTTTTT
TRBJ1-4 | TRBV12-3/TRBV12-4 | TRBD1 | many | CASSVKPGQGDPTNEKLFF | TGTGCCAGCAGTGTCAAACCGGGACAGGGGGATCCAACTAATGAAAAACTGTTTTTT
TRBJ1-4 | TRBV5-1 | . | many | CASSRAGRSDEKLFF | TGCGCCAGCAGCCGCGCAGGGAGGTCGGATGAAAAACTGTTTTTT
TRBJ2-5 | TRBV10-3 | TRBD1 | . | CAISEGTGVLQETQYF | TGTGCCATCAGTGAGGGGACAGGGGTCCTTCAAGAGACCCAGTACTTC
TRBJ2-1 | TRBV19 | . | few | CASRTGGDEQFF | TGTGCCAGTAGAACAGGGGGGGATGAGCAGTTCTTC
TRBJ2-1 | TRBV24-1 | . | . | CATSDLGYNEQFF | TGTGCCACCAGTGATTTAGGCTACAATGAGCAGTTCTTC
TRBJ1-2 | TRBV20-1 | TRBD1 | few | CSVHGQGANYGYTF | TGCAGTGTGCATGGACAGGGAGCTAACTATGGCTACACCTTC
TRBJ1-3 | TRBV6-6 | . | few | CASSPRAPGNTIYF | TGTGCCAGCAGCCCGAGGGCTCCTGGAAACACCATATATTTT